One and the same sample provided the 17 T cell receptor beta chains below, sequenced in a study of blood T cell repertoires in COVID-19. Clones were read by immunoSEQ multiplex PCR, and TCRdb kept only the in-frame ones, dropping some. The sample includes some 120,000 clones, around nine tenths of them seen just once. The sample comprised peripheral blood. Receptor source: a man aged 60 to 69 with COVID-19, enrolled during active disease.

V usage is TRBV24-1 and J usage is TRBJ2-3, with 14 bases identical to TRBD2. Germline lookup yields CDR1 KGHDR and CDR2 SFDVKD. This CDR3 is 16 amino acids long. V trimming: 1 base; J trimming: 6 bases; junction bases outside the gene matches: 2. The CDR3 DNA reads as TGTGCCACCAGTGATTTCCGGACTAGCGGGAGGGATACGCAGTATTTT. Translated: CATSDFRTSGRDTQYF.

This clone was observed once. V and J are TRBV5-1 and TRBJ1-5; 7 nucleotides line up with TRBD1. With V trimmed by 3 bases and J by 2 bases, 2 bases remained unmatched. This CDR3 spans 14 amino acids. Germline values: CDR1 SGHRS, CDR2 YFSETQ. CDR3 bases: TGCGCCAGCAGCTGGGGGACAGGCAATCAGCCCCAGCATTTT. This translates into CASSWGTGNQPQHF.

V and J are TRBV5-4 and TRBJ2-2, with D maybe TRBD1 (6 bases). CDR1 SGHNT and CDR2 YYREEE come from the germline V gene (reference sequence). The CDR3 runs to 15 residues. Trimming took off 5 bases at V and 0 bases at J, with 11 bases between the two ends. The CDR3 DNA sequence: TGTGCCAGCAGAGCCGCAGGGGCGAACACCGGGGAGCTGTTTTTT. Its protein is CASRAAGANTGELFF. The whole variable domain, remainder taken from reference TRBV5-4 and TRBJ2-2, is ETGVTQSPTHLIKTRGQQVTLRCSSQSGHNTVSWYQQALGQGPQFIFQYYREEENGRGNFPPRFSGLQFPNYSSELNVNALELDDSALYLCASRAAGANTGELFFGEGSRLTVL.

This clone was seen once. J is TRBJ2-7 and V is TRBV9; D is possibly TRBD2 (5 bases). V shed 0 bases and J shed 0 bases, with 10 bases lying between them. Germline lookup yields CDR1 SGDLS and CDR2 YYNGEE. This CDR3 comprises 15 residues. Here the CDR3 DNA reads TGTGCCAGCAGCGTAGGGCAGGACTTCTCCTACGAGCAGTACTTC. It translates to CASSVGQDFSYEQYF.

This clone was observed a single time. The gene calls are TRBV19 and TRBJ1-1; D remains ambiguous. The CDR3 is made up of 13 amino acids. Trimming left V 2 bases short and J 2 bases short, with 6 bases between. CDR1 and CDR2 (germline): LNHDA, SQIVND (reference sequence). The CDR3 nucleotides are TGTGCCAGTAGTATACTACCAAACACTGAAGCTTTCTTT. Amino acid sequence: CASSILPNTEAFF.

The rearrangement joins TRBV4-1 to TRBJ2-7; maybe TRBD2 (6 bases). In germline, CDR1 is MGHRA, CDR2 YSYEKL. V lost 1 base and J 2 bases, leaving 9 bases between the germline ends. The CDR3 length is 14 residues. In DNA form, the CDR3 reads TGCGCCAGCAGCCAAGGGGCGGGACCCTACGAGCAGTACTTC. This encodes CASSQGAGPYEQYF.

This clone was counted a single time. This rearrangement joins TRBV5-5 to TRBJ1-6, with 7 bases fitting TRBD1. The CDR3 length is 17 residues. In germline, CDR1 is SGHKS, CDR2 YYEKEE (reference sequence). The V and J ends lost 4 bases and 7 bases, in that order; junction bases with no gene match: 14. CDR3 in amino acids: CASSTGTATRGNSPLHF. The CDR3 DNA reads TGTGCCAGCAGCACCGGGACAGCAACAAGAGGGAATTCACCCCTCCACTTT. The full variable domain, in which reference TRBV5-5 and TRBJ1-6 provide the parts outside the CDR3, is DAGVTQSPTHLIKTRGQQVTLRCSPISGHKSVSWYQQVLGQGPQFIFQYYEKEERGRGNFPDRFSARQFPNYSSELNVNALLLGDSALYLCASSTGTATRGNSPLHFGNGTRLTVT.

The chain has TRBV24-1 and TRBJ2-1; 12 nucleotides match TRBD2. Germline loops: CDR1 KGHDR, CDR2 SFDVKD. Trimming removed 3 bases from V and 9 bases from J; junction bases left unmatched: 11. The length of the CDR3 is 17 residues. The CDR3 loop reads CATSDMTSGGVWGEQFF. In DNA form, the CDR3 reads TGTGCCACCAGTGATATGACTAGCGGGGGTGTTTGGGGTGAGCAGTTCTTC.

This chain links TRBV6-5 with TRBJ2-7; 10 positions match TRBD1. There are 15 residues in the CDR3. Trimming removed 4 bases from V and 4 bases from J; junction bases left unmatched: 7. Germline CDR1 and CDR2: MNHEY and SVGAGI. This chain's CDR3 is CASSSTGTGEYEQYF. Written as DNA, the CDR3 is TGTGCCAGCAGTTCTACCGGGACAGGGGAATACGAGCAGTACTTC.

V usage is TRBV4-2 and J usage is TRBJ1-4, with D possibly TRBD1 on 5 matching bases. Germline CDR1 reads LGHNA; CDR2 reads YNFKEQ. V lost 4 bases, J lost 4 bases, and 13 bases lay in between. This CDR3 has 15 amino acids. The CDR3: CASSPDDSFNEKLFF. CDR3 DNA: TGTGCCAGCAGCCCAGATGACAGTTTTAATGAAAAACTGTTTTTT.

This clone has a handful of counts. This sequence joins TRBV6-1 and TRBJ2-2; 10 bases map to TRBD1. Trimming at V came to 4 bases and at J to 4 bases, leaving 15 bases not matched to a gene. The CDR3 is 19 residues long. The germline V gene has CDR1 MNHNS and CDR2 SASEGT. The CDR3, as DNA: TGTGCCAGCAGTGTGATACCGACAGGGGGCGCGGGAGCCACCGGGGAGCTGTTTTTT. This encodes CASSVIPTGGAGATGELFF.

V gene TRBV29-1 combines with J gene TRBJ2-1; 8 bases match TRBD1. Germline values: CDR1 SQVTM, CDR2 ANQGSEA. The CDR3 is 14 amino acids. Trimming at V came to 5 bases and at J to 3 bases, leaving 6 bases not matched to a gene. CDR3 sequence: CSVSGTGNYNEQFF. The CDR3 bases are TGCAGCGTTTCCGGGACAGGCAACTACAATGAGCAGTTCTTC.

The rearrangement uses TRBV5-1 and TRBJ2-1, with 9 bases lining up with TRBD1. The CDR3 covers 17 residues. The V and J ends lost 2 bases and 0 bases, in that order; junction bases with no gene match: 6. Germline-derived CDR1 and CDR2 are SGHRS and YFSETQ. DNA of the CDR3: TGCGCCAGCAGCTTTTTACAGGGGGCCAGCTCCTACAATGAGCAGTTCTTC. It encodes CASSFLQGASSYNEQFF.

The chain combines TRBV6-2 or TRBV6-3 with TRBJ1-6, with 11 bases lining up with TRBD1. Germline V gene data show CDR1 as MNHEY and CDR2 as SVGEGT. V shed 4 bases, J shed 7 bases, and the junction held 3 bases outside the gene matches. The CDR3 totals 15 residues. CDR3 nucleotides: TGTGCCAGCAGTTTCCGGGACAGGGGGAATTCACCCCTCCACTTT. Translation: CASSFRDRGNSPLHF.

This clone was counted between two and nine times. The CDR3 protein is CASSEYRIHQPQHF. The CDR3 coding sequence is TGTGCCAGCAGTGAATACAGGATCCATCAGCCCCAGCATTTT. The chain links TRBV2 to TRBJ1-5; maybe TRBD1 (5 bases). Germline loops: CDR1 SNHLY, CDR2 FYNNEI. The CDR3 consists of 14 residues. Trimming took 2 bases from V and 5 from J, leaving 10 bases between them. Full variable domain (outside the CDR3, taken from reference TRBV2 and TRBJ1-5): EPEVTQTPSHQVTQMGQEVILRCVPISNHLYFYWYRQILGQKVEFLVSFYNNEISEKSEIFDDQFSVERPDGSNFTLKIRSTKLEDSAMYFCASSEYRIHQPQHFGDGTRLSIL.

CDR3 nucleotide sequence: TGTGCCAGCTCACCATCATCCGGGTCGGAGCAGTACTTC. Residues: CASSPSSGSEQYF. This chain links TRBV18 with TRBJ2-7; D not certain. The CDR3 has 13 residues. V was pared by 2 bases and J by 7 bases, with 12 bases between. Germline assignment: CDR1 KGHSH and CDR2 LQKENI.

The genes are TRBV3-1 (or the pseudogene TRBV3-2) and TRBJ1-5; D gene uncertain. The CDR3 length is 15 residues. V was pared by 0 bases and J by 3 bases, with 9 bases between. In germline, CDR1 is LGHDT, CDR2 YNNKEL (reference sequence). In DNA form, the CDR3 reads TGTGCCAGCAGCCAAGACAGTCCCTTCAATCAGCCCCAGCATTTT. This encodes CASSQDSPFNQPQHF.